This TCR beta chain was sequenced during a study of CD39 and CD103 CD8 tumor-infiltrating T cells. Only in-frame clones appear in the TCRdb table, and some are missing; sequencing was by immunoSEQ multiplex PCR. The repertoire holds 2,500 to 3,000 clones, 83% seen once, with 20% to 25% in the top ten. No therapy was ongoing when samples were collected. Sorted CD3+CD4-CD8+CD45RA- TILs were divided into DN, SP and DP by CD39 and CD103. This clone was observed once. In germline, CDR1 is MNHNS, CDR2 SASEGT. The CDR3 totals 11 residues. V lost 5 bases to trimming and J lost 5 bases, with 4 bases between them.

Material for sequencing was CD39- CD103- CD8+ T cells sorted from the tumor. This sample's subset: CD103-CD39- double-negative CD45RA- CD8 T cells. The V and J genes are TRBV6-1 and TRBJ1-5; D gene uncertain. The clonotype originates from a human donor with head and neck squamous cell carcinoma. The CDR3 region is CASSRDQPQHF. The CDR3 DNA sequence: TGTGCCAGCAGTCGGGATCAGCCCCAGCATTTT.